The T cell receptor (beta chain) under discussion was sequenced for a study of blood T cell repertoires in COVID-19. The age range of participants was about 18 to 89 years, with residence in fewer than 25 US areas. Cohorts were assigned according to the clinical history that participants reported. Up to 2 weeks before entering the study, exposed participants had met a COVID-19 case. In germline, CDR1 is SGHRS, CDR2 YFSETQ. Trimming left V 1 base short and J 6 bases short, with 8 bases between. This CDR3 has 13 amino acids. Sequencing was performed with immunoSEQ multiplex PCR; in TCRdb, only in-frame clones are kept and a portion is missing. Found here are almost 350,000 clones, around nine tenths of them singletons; the top ten hold approximately 0.97%.

This receptor was identified in a woman between 25 and 40 years old who had been exposed to COVID-19. This sequence joins TRBV5-1 and TRBJ1-3; D call uncertain. Sequencing was done on a sample of PBMCs or T cells enriched from blood (not recorded which). CDR3 protein: CASSLNGINTIYF. The CDR3 DNA follows: TGCGCCAGCAGCTTGAACGGGATAAACACCATATATTTT.